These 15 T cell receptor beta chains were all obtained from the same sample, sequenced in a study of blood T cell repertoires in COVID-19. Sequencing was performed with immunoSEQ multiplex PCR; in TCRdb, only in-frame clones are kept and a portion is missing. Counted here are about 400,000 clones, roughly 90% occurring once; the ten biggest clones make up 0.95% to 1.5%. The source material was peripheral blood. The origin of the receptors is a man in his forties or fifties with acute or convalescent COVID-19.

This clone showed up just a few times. The CDR3 here is CASSQYGGQPQHF. Here the CDR3 DNA reads TGTGCCAGCAGCCAATACGGGGGTCAGCCCCAGCATTTT. The V call is TRBV5-6, the J call TRBJ1-5; perhaps TRBD1 as D (5 bases). The germline gives CDR1 SGHDT, CDR2 YYEEEE. There are 13 residues in the CDR3. V gave up 4 bases and J gave up 6 bases, with 11 bases separating them.

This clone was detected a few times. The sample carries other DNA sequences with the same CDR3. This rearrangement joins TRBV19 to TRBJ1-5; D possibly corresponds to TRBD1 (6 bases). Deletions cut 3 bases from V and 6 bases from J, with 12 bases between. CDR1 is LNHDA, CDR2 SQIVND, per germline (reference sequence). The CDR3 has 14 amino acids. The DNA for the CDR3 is TGTGCCAGTAGTATCGGACAGAAATCTCAGCCCCAGCATTTT. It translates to CASSIGQKSQPQHF. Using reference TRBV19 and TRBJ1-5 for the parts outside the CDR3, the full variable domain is DGGITQSPKYLFRKEGQNVTLSCEQNLNHDAMYWYRQDPGQGLRLIYYSQIVNDFQKGDIAEGYSVSREKKESFPLTVTSAQKNPTAFYLCASSIGQKSQPQHFGDGTRLSIL.

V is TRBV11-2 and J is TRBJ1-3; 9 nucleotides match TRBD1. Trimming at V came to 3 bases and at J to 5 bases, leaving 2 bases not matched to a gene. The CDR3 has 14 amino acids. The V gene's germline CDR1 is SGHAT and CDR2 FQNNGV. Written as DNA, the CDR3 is TGTGCCAGCAGCTTTACAGGGGGCCGAAACACCATATATTTT. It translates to CASSFTGGRNTIYF.

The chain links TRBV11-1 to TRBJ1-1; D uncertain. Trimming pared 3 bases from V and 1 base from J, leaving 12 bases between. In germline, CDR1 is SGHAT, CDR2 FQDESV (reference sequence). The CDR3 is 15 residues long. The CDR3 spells CASSFRTPGNTEAFF. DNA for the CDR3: TGTGCCAGCAGCTTTAGGACTCCGGGGAACACTGAAGCTTTCTTT.

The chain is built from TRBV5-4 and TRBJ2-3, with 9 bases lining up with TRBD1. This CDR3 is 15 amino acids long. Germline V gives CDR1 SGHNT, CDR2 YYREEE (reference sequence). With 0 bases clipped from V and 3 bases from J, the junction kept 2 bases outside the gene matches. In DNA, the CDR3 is TGTGCCAGCAGCTTGGGACAGGGGGTGACAGATACGCAGTATTTT. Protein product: CASSLGQGVTDTQYF.

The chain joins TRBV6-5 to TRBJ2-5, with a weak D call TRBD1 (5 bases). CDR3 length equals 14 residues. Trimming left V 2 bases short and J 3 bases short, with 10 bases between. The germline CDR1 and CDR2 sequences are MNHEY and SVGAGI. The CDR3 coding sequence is TGTGCCAGCAGTTACGGGGCCTTAAAAGAGACCCAGTACTTC. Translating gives CASSYGALKETQYF.

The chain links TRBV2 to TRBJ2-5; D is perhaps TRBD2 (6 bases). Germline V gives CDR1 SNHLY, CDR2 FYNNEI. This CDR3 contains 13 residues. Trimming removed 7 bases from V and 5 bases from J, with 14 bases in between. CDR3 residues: CASTPLGGETQYF. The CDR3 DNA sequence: TGTGCCAGCACCCCCTTAGGAGGGGAGACCCAGTACTTC.

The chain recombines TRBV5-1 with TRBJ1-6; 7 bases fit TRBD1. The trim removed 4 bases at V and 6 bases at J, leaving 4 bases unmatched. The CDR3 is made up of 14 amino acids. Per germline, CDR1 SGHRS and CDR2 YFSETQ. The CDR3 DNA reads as TGCGCCAGCAGCCCGACAGGGATTAATTCACCCCTCCACTTT. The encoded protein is CASSPTGINSPLHF.

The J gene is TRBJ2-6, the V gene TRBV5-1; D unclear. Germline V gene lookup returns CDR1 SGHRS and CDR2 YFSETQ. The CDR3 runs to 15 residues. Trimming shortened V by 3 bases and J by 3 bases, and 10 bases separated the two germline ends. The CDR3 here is CASSSRVGGANVLTF. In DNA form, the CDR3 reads TGCGCCAGCAGCTCACGGGTCGGTGGGGCCAACGTCCTGACTTTC. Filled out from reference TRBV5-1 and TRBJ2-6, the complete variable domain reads KAGVTQTPRYLIKTRGQQVTLSCSPISGHRSVSWYQQTPGQGLQFLFEYFSETQRNKGNFPGRFSGRQFSNSRSEMNVSTLELGDSALYLCASSSRVGGANVLTFGAGSRLTVL.

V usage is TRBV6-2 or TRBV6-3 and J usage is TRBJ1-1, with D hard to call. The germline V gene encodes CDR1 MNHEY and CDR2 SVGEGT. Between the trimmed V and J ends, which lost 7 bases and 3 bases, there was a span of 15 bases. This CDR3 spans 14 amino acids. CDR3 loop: CASTPEGLDTEAFF. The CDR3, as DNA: TGTGCCAGCACCCCGGAGGGTCTGGACACTGAAGCTTTCTTT.

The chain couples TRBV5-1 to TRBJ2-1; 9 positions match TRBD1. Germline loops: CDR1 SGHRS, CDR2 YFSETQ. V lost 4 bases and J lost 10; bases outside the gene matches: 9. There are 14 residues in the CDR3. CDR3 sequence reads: CASSLLQGAYEQFF. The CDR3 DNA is TGCGCCAGCAGCCTATTACAGGGGGCTTACGAGCAGTTCTTC.

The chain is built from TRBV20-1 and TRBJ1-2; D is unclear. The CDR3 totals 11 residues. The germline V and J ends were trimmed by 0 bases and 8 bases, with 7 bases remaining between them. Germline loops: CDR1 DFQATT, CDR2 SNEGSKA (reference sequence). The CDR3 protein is CSARDGRGYTF. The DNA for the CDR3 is TGCAGTGCTAGAGACGGGAGAGGCTACACCTTC.

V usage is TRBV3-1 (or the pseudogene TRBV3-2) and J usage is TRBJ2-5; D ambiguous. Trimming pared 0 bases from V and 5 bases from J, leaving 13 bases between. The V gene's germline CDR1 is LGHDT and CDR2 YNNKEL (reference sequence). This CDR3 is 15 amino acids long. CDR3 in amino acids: CASSQDVAQTETQYF. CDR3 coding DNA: TGTGCCAGCAGCCAAGATGTGGCTCAAACGGAGACCCAGTACTTC.

CDR3 sequence (DNA): TGCAGCGTTGAAGATCGACAGGTACTTTCCTACGAGCAGTACTTC. Protein: CSVEDRQVLSYEQYF. The chain combines TRBV29-1 with TRBJ2-7; weak D call: TRBD1 (6 bases). The germline V gene encodes CDR1 SQVTM and CDR2 ANQGSEA. Trimming shortened V by 0 bases and J by 1 base, and 13 bases separated the two germline ends. CDR3 length equals 15 residues.

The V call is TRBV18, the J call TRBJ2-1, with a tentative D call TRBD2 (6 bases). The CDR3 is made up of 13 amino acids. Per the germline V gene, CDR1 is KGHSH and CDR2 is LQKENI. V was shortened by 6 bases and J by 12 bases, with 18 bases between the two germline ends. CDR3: CASSSIGGDGQFF. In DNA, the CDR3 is TGTGCCAGCTCTTCGATCGGGGGAGACGGGCAGTTCTTC.